This passage covers 18 T cell receptor beta chains from one sample sequenced in a study of blood T cell repertoires in COVID-19 (TCRdb year 2020). Library construction relied on the immunoSEQ multiplex PCR assay. In TCRdb, the immuneACCESS table is reduced to in-frame sequences with V and J assigned. These tables do not hold every clone; where another copy was compared, an unresolved V gene accounts for under half, and the others remain unexplained. The sample table shows approximately 350,000 clones, and around 92% are seen once. The ten largest clones add up to roughly 1.2% of the sample. The sample was peripheral blood. These receptor sequences come from a man aged 35 to 55 with acute or convalescent COVID-19.

This clone has more than one count but fewer than ten. This sequence joins TRBV25-1 and TRBJ1-1; no reliable D call. V lost 6 bases and J 0 bases, leaving 14 bases between the germline ends. Per germline, CDR1 MGHDK and CDR2 SYGVNS. The CDR3 loop spans 15 amino acids. The CDR3, as DNA: TGTGCCAGCAGACCAAGCGGAGCAATGAACACTGAAGCTTTCTTT. This codes for CASRPSGAMNTEAFF. Together with reference TRBV25-1 and TRBJ1-1, the CDR3 gives the full variable domain: EADIYQTPRYLVIGTGKKITLECSQTMGHDKMYWYQQDPGMELHLIHYSYGVNSTEKGDLSSESTVSRIRTEHFPLTLESARPSHTSQYLCASRPSGAMNTEAFFGQGTRLTVV.

The chain couples TRBV30 to TRBJ2-1; no firm D call. Trimming took off 5 bases at V and 6 bases at J, with 8 bases between the two ends. CDR3 length equals 11 residues. CDR1 is GTSNPN, CDR2 SVGIG, per germline (reference sequence). As DNA, the CDR3 is TGTGCCTGGTCCCCCCGCAATGAGCAGTTCTTC. It encodes CAWSPRNEQFF.

The V call is TRBV28, the J call TRBJ2-7, with D perhaps matching TRBD2 (6 bases). CDR1 is MDHEN, CDR2 SYDVKM, per germline. Trimming pared 5 bases from V and 3 bases from J, leaving 14 bases between. This CDR3 spans 14 amino acids. The CDR3 DNA reads TGTGCCAGCAGTCCGCGACTAGTTTTCTACGAGCAGTACTTC. It specifies CASSPRLVFYEQYF.

This clone was found a few times. V is TRBV21-1 and J is TRBJ1-5; the table's D call of TRBD1 was not tested on the DNA. TRBV21-1 represents a pseudogene. The CDR3 consists of 13 residues. In DNA form, the CDR3 reads TGTGCCAGCAGCAATCAGGGCAATCAGCCCCAGCATTTT. Amino acids: CASSNQGNQPQHF.

The chain links TRBV7-9 to TRBJ2-3, with 7 bases that match TRBD1. The CDR3 extends over 18 amino acids. Germline loops: CDR1 SEHNR, CDR2 FQNEAQ (reference sequence). V lost 10 bases to trimming and J lost 1 base; unmatched junction nucleotides: 20. CDR3 sequence: CATNKKRPGTAGTDTQYF. The CDR3 DNA follows: TGTGCCACCAATAAAAAAAGACCCGGGACAGCGGGCACAGATACGCAGTATTTT.

The chain links TRBV4-3 to TRBJ1-5; no clear D. The CDR3 totals 16 residues. Germline CDR1 LGHNA, CDR2 YSLEER. Deletions cut 0 bases from V and 11 bases from J, with 20 bases between. Here the CDR3 reads CASSQDGGEPFSTQHF. The CDR3 coding sequence is TGCGCCAGCAGCCAAGATGGAGGAGAACCATTTTCGACCCAGCATTTT.

V and J are TRBV5-1 and TRBJ1-1, with D perhaps TRBD1 (6 bases). The V gene lost 1 base and the J gene lost 4 bases, with 11 bases spanning the gap. Germline V gene lookup returns CDR1 SGHRS and CDR2 YFSETQ. The CDR3 spans 14 residues. The CDR3 loop is CASSLNRVGTEAFF. The CDR3 DNA sequence: TGCGCCAGCAGCTTGAACAGGGTGGGCACTGAAGCTTTCTTT.

Written as DNA, the CDR3 is TGTGCCAGCAGCCCACAAGAGGGACAGGGGAGGATGTACTTC. Amino acid sequence: CASSPQEGQGRMYF. This sequence joins TRBV3-1 (or the pseudogene TRBV3-2) and TRBJ2-5; TRBD1 aligns across 10 bases. V trimming: 4 bases; J trimming: 13 bases; junction bases outside the gene matches: 12. CDR1 LGHDT and CDR2 YNNKEL come from the germline V gene (reference sequence). The CDR3 totals 14 residues.

V is TRBV30 and J is TRBJ2-3; 7 bases fit TRBD2. The CDR3 runs 16 residues. Germline loops: CDR1 GTSNPN, CDR2 SVGIG (reference sequence). Losses at the gene ends were 3 bases for V and 3 bases for J; bases not matched to a gene: 12. The CDR3 spells CAWSLGASGQTDTQYF. DNA for the CDR3: TGTGCCTGGAGCCTTGGGGCTAGCGGCCAAACAGATACGCAGTATTTT.

The V and J genes are TRBV28 and TRBJ1-5; the D is unclear. V dropped 6 bases and J dropped 4 bases, with 7 bases sitting between them. From germline, CDR1 is MDHEN and CDR2 SYDVKM. This CDR3 spans 12 amino acids. The CDR3 sequence: CASSLPNQPQHF. In DNA, the CDR3 is TGTGCCAGCAGCCTACCGAATCAGCCCCAGCATTTT.

V and J are TRBV11-1 and TRBJ1-5, with 11 nucleotides matching TRBD1. The V segment lost 3 bases and the J segment 2 bases; nucleotides outside the gene matches: 0. The germline V gene has CDR1 SGHAT and CDR2 FQDESV (reference sequence). This CDR3 has 15 residues. This CDR3 is CASSLGQGGNQPQHF. The CDR3 DNA reads TGTGCCAGCAGCTTGGGACAGGGGGGCAATCAGCCCCAGCATTTT.

The V gene is TRBV9, the J gene TRBJ1-1, with D perhaps TRBD1 (5 bases). V dropped 3 bases and J dropped 8 bases, with 14 bases sitting between them. The CDR3 extends over 13 amino acids. The V gene's germline CDR1 is SGDLS and CDR2 YYNGEE. The CDR3 reads CASSASPGGEAFF. DNA of the CDR3: TGTGCCAGCAGCGCCTCACCTGGGGGGGAAGCTTTCTTT.

The chain joins TRBV5-1 to TRBJ2-6; 7 positions agree with TRBD1. CDR1 is SGHRS, CDR2 YFSETQ, per germline. Trimming removed 5 bases from V and 4 bases from J; junction bases left unmatched: 9. The CDR3 covers 16 residues. Written as DNA, the CDR3 is TGCGCCAGCAGGCCGGCGACAGGGTCCGGGGCCAACGTCCTGACTTTC. Amino acid sequence: CASRPATGSGANVLTF.

The chain links TRBV5-1 to TRBJ2-5; tentative D call: TRBD1 (5 bases). Per germline, CDR1 SGHRS and CDR2 YFSETQ. Trimming took 3 bases from V and 2 from J, leaving 14 bases between them. The CDR3 sequence is 15 residues long. This CDR3 is CASSWVTDPQETQYF. In DNA, the CDR3 is TGCGCCAGCAGCTGGGTGACAGATCCTCAAGAGACCCAGTACTTC.

Points on this clone: Other nucleotide sequences in the sample specify the same CDR3. The chain has TRBV5-1 and TRBJ2-1; the match to TRBD2 covers 11 bases. J gave up 10 bases and V 4 bases, and 7 bases lay outside the gene matches. This CDR3 is built from 14 residues. Germline values: CDR1 SGHRS, CDR2 YFSETQ. For the CDR3, the DNA is TGCGCCAGCAGCAGATTAGCGGGGGGGTGGGAGCAGTTCTTC. Encoded protein: CASSRLAGGWEQFF.

The chain has TRBV24-1 and TRBJ2-1; D ambiguous. CDR3 size: 14 residues. CDR1 is KGHDR and CDR2 is SFDVKD in the germline V gene. Deletions cut 4 bases from V and 6 bases from J, with 12 bases between. The chain's CDR3 is CATSDPELSNEQFF. The CDR3 nucleotides read TGTGCCACCAGTGACCCCGAGCTGTCCAATGAGCAGTTCTTC.

In nucleotides, the CDR3 is TGTGCCAGCAGCCAAGGCCGCACAGGGGTAAATCAGCCCCAGCATTTT. Amino acids: CASSQGRTGVNQPQHF. The rearrangement links TRBV3-1 (or the pseudogene TRBV3-2) to TRBJ1-5; 7 bases agree with TRBD1. CDR3 length: 16 residues. V shed 1 base and J 4 bases; nucleotides not matched to a gene: 7. Germline V gene lookup returns CDR1 LGHDT and CDR2 YNNKEL (reference sequence).

The chain recombines TRBV30 with TRBJ1-4; TRBD1 aligns across 7 bases. After removal of 3 bases from V and 5 bases from J, the junction contained 0 bases not matched to a gene. The CDR3 is made up of 12 amino acids. CDR1 GTSNPN and CDR2 SVGIG come from the germline V gene (reference sequence). The CDR3 DNA reads as TGTGCCTGGAGACAGGGGAATGAAAAACTGTTTTTT. It yields the protein CAWRQGNEKLFF.